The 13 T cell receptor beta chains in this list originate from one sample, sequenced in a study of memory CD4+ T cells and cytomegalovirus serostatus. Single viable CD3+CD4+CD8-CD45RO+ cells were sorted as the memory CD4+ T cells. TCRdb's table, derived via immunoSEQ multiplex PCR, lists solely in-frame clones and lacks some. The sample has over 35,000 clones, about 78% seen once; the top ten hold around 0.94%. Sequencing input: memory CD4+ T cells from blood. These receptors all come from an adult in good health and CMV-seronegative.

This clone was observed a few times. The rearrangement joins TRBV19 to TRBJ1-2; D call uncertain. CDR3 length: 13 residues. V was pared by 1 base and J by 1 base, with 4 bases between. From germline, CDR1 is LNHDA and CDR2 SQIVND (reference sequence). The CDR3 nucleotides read TGTGCCAGTAGTATAGGCAATAACTATGGCTACACCTTC. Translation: CASSIGNNYGYTF.

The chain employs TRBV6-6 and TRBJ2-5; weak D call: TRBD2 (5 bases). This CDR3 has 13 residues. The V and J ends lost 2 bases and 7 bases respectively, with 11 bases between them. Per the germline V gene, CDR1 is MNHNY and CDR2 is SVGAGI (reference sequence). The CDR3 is CASSYRGLGTQYF. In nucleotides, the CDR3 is TGTGCCAGCAGTTACCGCGGGCTGGGGACCCAGTACTTC.

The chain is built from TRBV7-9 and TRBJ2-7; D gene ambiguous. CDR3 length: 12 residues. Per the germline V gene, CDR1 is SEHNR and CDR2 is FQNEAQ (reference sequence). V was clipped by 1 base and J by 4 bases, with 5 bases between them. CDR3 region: CASSLVGYEQYF. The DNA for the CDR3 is TGTGCCAGCAGCTTAGTCGGGTACGAGCAGTACTTC.

CDR3 loop: CASSLGTGADQPQHF. The CDR3 DNA reads as TGTGCCAGCTCACTAGGGACAGGGGCGGATCAGCCCCAGCATTTT. The chain links TRBV18 to TRBJ1-5, with 10 bases identical to TRBD1. The length of the CDR3 is 15 residues. The germline CDR1 and CDR2 sequences are KGHSH and LQKENI. V shed 4 bases, J shed 5 bases, and the junction held 5 bases outside the gene matches.

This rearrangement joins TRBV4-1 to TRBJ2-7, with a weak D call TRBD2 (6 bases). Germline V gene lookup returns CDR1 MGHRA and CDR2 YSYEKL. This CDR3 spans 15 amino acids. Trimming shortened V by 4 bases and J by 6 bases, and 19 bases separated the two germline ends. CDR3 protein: CASSLTPGLRVEQYF. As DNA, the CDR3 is TGCGCCAGCAGCCTCACCCCGGGACTCAGGGTCGAGCAGTACTTC.

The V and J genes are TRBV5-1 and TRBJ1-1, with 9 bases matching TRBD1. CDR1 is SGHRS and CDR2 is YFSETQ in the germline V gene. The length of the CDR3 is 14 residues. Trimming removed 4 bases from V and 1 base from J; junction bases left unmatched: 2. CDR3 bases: TGCGCCAGCAGCCCGGACAGGGGGAACACTGAAGCTTTCTTT. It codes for CASSPDRGNTEAFF.

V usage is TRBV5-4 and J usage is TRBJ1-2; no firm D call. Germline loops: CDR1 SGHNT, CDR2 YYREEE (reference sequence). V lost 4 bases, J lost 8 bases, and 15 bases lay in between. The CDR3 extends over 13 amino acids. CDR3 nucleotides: TGTGCCAGCAGCAGGCACTTTAACTTAGGCTACACCTTC. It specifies CASSRHFNLGYTF.

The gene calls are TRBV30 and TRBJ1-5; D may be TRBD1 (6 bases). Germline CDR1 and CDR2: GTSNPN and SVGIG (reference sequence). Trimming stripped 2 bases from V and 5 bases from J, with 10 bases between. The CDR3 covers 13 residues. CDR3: CAWSRGEDQPQHF. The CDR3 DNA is TGTGCCTGGAGTAGGGGGGAAGATCAGCCCCAGCATTTT.

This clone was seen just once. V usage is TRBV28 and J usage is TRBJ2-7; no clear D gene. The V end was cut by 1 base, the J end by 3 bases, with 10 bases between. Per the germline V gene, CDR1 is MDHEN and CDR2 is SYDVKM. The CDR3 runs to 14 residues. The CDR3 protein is CASSLSVPIYEQYF. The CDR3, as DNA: TGTGCCAGCAGTTTATCGGTCCCCATCTACGAGCAGTACTTC.

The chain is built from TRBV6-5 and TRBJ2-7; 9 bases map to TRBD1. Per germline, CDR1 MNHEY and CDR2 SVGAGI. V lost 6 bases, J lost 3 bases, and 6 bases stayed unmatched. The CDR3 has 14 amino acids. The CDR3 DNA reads TGTGCCAGCAGACGAGGACAGGGGAACTACGAGCAGTACTTC. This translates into CASRRGQGNYEQYF.

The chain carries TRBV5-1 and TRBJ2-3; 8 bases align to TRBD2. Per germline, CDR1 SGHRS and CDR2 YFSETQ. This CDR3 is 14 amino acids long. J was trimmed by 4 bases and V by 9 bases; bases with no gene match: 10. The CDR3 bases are TGCGCCACCTCCGGGGGGGGTTTTTCAGATACGCAGTATTTT. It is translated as CATSGGGFSDTQYF.

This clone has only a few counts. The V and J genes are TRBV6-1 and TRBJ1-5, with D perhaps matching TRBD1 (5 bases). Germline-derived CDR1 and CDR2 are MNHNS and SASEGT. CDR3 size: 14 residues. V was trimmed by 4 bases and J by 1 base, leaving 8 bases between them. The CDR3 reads CASSVQGSNQPQHF. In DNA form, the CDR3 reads TGTGCCAGCAGTGTCCAGGGAAGCAATCAGCCCCAGCATTTT.

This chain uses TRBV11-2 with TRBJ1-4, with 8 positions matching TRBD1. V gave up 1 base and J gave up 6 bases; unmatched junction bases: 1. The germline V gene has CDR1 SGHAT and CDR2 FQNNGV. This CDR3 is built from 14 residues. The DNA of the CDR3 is TGTGCCAGCAGCTTAGGGACAGGGTATGAAAAACTGTTTTTT. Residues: CASSLGTGYEKLFF.